This passage covers 5 T cell receptor beta chains from one sample sequenced in a study of blood T cell repertoires in COVID-19. Using immunoSEQ multiplex PCR, the repertoire was profiled, and TCRdb retains in-frame clones only, with some absent. Among about 200,000 clones listed, 75% to 85% were seen once. Specimen: peripheral blood. These receptors were obtained from a human donor in a cohort sampled during active COVID-19.

V and J are TRBV18 and TRBJ2-7; TRBD1 matches at 7 bases. The germline V gene encodes CDR1 KGHSH and CDR2 LQKENI. The CDR3 is made up of 15 amino acids. J lost 3 bases, V lost 3 bases, and 8 bases had no gene match. The CDR3 sequence: CASSPQRDSRYEQYF. The CDR3 nucleotides are TGTGCCAGCTCACCGCAGAGGGACAGTCGCTACGAGCAGTACTTC.

This chain links TRBV19 with TRBJ1-1, with TRBD1 matching over 8 bases. CDR3 length: 12 amino acids. The junction had 1 base not matched to a gene; V was cut back by 8 bases and J by 2 bases. Per germline, CDR1 LNHDA and CDR2 SQIVND (reference sequence). The CDR3 DNA reads TGTGCCAGTGGACAGGGAAACACTGAAGCTTTCTTT. It translates to CASGQGNTEAFF. Supplemented by reference TRBV19 and TRBJ1-1, the full variable domain reads DGGITQSPKYLFRKEGQNVTLSCEQNLNHDAMYWYRQDPGQGLRLIYYSQIVNDFQKGDIAEGYSVSREKKESFPLTVTSAQKNPTAFYLCASGQGNTEAFFGQGTRLTVV.

The chain has TRBV12-5 and TRBJ2-7, with 9 positions matching TRBD2. CDR1 is LGHNT and CDR2 is FRNRAP in the germline V gene. Trimming cost V 0 bases and J 4 bases; bases outside gene matches: 7. This CDR3 is built from 16 residues. The CDR3 is CASGLVRVAGEYEQYF. In DNA, the CDR3 is TGTGCTAGTGGTTTGGTAAGGGTAGCGGGAGAATACGAGCAGTACTTC.

This clone has more than one count but fewer than ten. V gene TRBV6-6 combines with J gene TRBJ2-5; D gene ambiguous. V lost 2 bases to trimming and J lost 5 bases, with 3 bases between them. This CDR3 region has 11 residues. The V gene's germline CDR1 is MNHNY and CDR2 SVGAGI (reference sequence). The CDR3 loop is CASSYRETQYF. CDR3 sequence (DNA): TGTGCCAGCAGTTACCGGGAGACCCAGTACTTC.

V usage is TRBV3-1 (or the pseudogene TRBV3-2) and J usage is TRBJ2-1, with D perhaps matching TRBD1 (6 bases). The CDR3 is 12 amino acids. V lost 6 bases and J 4 bases, leaving 7 bases between the germline ends. Germline V gene data show CDR1 as LGHDT and CDR2 as YNNKEL (reference sequence). The CDR3 DNA is TGTGCCAGCAGGGACAGTTACAATGAGCAGTTCTTC. Translated, it gives CASRDSYNEQFF.